This TCR beta chain came from a study of OX40 agonist ivuxolimab in advanced cancers. Overall study context: Patients' therapy was ivuxolimab, an antibody that acts as an agonist of OX40 (CD134). It was permissible to have had prior anti-PD-1, anti-PD-L1 or anti-CTLA-4 therapy, and less than 45% had some.

TCRdb's table, derived via immunoSEQ multiplex PCR, lists solely in-frame clones and lacks some. The sample carries around 110,000 clones, 85% to 95% recorded once. The TCR comes from an adult with an advanced solid tumor such as melanoma, head and neck, liver or kidney cancer. The source was CD4+ or CD8+ T cells sorted from blood, collected in a trial of the OX40 agonist ivuxolimab.

CDR3 protein: CASREVVLSGNTIYF. For the CDR3, the DNA is TGTGCCAGCAGGGAGGTGGTGTTATCTGGAAACACCATATATTTT. This chain links TRBV2 with TRBJ1-3; D ambiguous. The CDR3 spans 15 residues. Per germline, CDR1 SNHLY and CDR2 FYNNEI. V lost 6 bases and J 1 base, leaving 13 bases between the germline ends.